This entry lists 20 T cell receptor beta chains sequenced from one sample in a study of OX40 agonist ivuxolimab in advanced cancers. The data were produced by immunoSEQ multiplex PCR, yet TCRdb's version contains in-frame clones alone and is incomplete. The repertoire includes under 85,000 clones, roughly 87% of them detected once, and around 2.9% sits in the top ten. The specimen was CD4+ or CD8+ T cells sorted from blood, collected in a trial of the OX40 agonist ivuxolimab. All receptors come from an adult with an advanced solid tumor such as melanoma, head and neck, liver or kidney cancer.

The chain couples TRBV5-1 to TRBJ2-3; 7 bases are shared with TRBD2. This CDR3 comprises 17 residues. J gave up 1 base and V 4 bases, and 12 bases lay outside the gene matches. The germline V gene has CDR1 SGHRS and CDR2 YFSETQ. The CDR3 spells CASSDESSGVGTDTQYF. DNA of the CDR3: TGCGCCAGCAGCGATGAATCTAGCGGTGTGGGCACAGATACGCAGTATTTT. The full variable domain, its missing parts supplied by reference TRBV5-1 and TRBJ2-3, is KAGVTQTPRYLIKTRGQQVTLSCSPISGHRSVSWYQQTPGQGLQFLFEYFSETQRNKGNFPGRFSGRQFSNSRSEMNVSTLELGDSALYLCASSDESSGVGTDTQYFGPGTRLTVL.

This clone appeared a single time. The rearrangement uses TRBV4-2 and TRBJ2-5, with TRBD1 as a possible D gene (5 bases). The germline V gene encodes CDR1 LGHNA and CDR2 YNFKEQ. The CDR3 contains 15 residues. V dropped 1 base and J dropped 5 bases, with 14 bases sitting between them. The CDR3 DNA is TGTGCCAGCAGCCAAGTGTCCCAGGGATTGGAGACCCAGTACTTC. Translated, it gives CASSQVSQGLETQYF.

The chain employs TRBV6-1 and TRBJ2-7; no clear D. Germline V gives CDR1 MNHNS, CDR2 SASEGT. CDR3 length: 12 residues. Trimming shortened V by 1 base and J by 4 bases, and 5 bases separated the two germline ends. The CDR3 sequence is CASSEDRYEQYF. CDR3 nucleotide sequence: TGTGCCAGCAGTGAAGATAGGTACGAGCAGTACTTC.

V gene TRBV5-8 combines with J gene TRBJ1-2; unclear D gene. This CDR3 is built from 12 residues. V lost 0 bases and J 4 bases, leaving 4 bases between the germline ends. Germline values: CDR1 SGHTS, CDR2 YDEGEE. The CDR3 is CASSLAGYGYTF. For the CDR3, the DNA is TGTGCCAGCAGCTTGGCCGGCTATGGCTACACCTTC.

The chain carries TRBV9 and TRBJ1-1, with a tentative D call TRBD1 (6 bases). V lost 3 bases and J lost 7, with 13 bases in between. The CDR3 totals 13 residues. Germline lookup yields CDR1 SGDLS and CDR2 YYNGEE. The CDR3 DNA reads TGTGCCAGCAGCGCAGGGACATATGGTGAAGCTTTCTTT. The encoded protein is CASSAGTYGEAFF.

The chain uses TRBV28 and TRBJ2-7, with TRBD1 matching over 12 bases. The CDR3 length is 15 residues. The ends lost 4 bases at V and 5 bases at J; junction bases unmatched: 6. Germline V gives CDR1 MDHEN, CDR2 SYDVKM. The CDR3 region is CASSSPGQGAHEQYF. In nucleotides, the CDR3 is TGTGCCAGCAGTTCTCCGGGACAGGGGGCCCACGAGCAGTACTTC.

This clone was observed once. V is TRBV19 and J is TRBJ2-6, with D possibly TRBD1 on 6 matching bases. The ends were cut back, 6 bases at V and 0 bases at J, with 15 bases in the middle. The germline V gene has CDR1 LNHDA and CDR2 SQIVND (reference sequence). CDR3 length equals 17 residues. CDR3 nucleotide sequence: TGTGCCAGTAGCTCACCGGGACATCCCTCTGGGGCCAACGTCCTGACTTTC. Amino acids: CASSSPGHPSGANVLTF. Drawing the rest from reference TRBV19 and TRBJ2-6, the complete variable domain is DGGITQSPKYLFRKEGQNVTLSCEQNLNHDAMYWYRQDPGQGLRLIYYSQIVNDFQKGDIAEGYSVSREKKESFPLTVTSAQKNPTAFYLCASSSPGHPSGANVLTFGAGSRLTVL.

This clone was counted once. The chain joins TRBV5-6 to TRBJ1-6; 10 bases align to TRBD1. This CDR3 spans 16 amino acids. V gave up 5 bases and J gave up 7 bases; unmatched junction bases: 9. The germline gives CDR1 SGHDT, CDR2 YYEEEE. The chain's CDR3 is CASSQPGQGTNSPLHF. DNA for the CDR3: TGTGCCAGCAGTCAACCGGGACAGGGGACGAATTCACCCCTCCACTTT.

The genes are TRBV5-6 and TRBJ2-6; 9 bases map to TRBD1. V trimming: 7 bases; J trimming: 0 bases; junction bases outside the gene matches: 14. Germline V gene data show CDR1 as SGHDT and CDR2 as YYEEEE. The CDR3 consists of 19 residues. This CDR3 is CASSPASGQGNSGANVLTF. CDR3 DNA: TGTGCCAGCTCCCCCGCCTCGGGACAGGGTAACTCTGGGGCCAACGTCCTGACTTTC.

The genes are TRBV27 and TRBJ2-7; perhaps TRBD1 as D (6 bases). The CDR3 length is 13 residues. Germline-derived CDR1 and CDR2 are MNHEY and SMNVEV (reference sequence). The ends were cut back, 5 bases at V and 3 bases at J, with 11 bases in the middle. CDR3 in amino acids: CASSQTGRYEQYF. In nucleotides, the CDR3 is TGTGCCAGCAGTCAGACAGGCCGCTACGAGCAGTACTTC.

The chain combines TRBV30 with TRBJ1-1; the D gene is possibly TRBD1 (5 bases). The CDR3 runs to 15 residues. In germline, CDR1 is GTSNPN, CDR2 SVGIG (reference sequence). Trimming left V 1 base short and J 4 bases short, with 16 bases between. DNA for the CDR3: TGTGCCTGGAGTGCCCCGGGGCGCGTGTTCACTGAAGCTTTCTTT. Translating gives CAWSAPGRVFTEAFF. Full variable domain (remainder filled in from reference TRBV30 and TRBJ1-1): SQTIHQWPATLVQPVGSPLSLECTVEGTSNPNLYWYRQAAGRGLQLLFYSVGIGQISSEVPQNLSASRPQDRQFILSSKKLLLSDSGFYLCAWSAPGRVFTEAFFGQGTRLTVV.

This rearrangement joins TRBV7-2 to TRBJ2-7; 8 bases align to TRBD2. The CDR3 extends over 15 amino acids. Germline CDR1 and CDR2: SGHTA and FQGNSA. V dropped 1 base and J dropped 2; count of bases not matched to a gene: 4. CDR3 loop: CASSLGSGSPYEQYF. The CDR3, as DNA: TGTGCCAGCAGCTTAGGAAGCGGGAGTCCCTACGAGCAGTACTTC.

The genes are TRBV5-1 and TRBJ2-7; no reliable D call. Germline V gives CDR1 SGHRS, CDR2 YFSETQ. This CDR3 region has 11 residues. Trimming removed 3 bases at V and 2 bases at J, with 3 bases between. The DNA for the CDR3 is TGCGCCAGCAGCTCTACCTACGAGCAGTACTTC. This encodes CASSSTYEQYF.

The V gene is TRBV29-1, the J gene TRBJ2-1; D uncertain. The CDR3 is 11 residues long. The V end lost 7 bases, the J end lost 5 bases, and 9 bases lay between the germline ends. Per the germline V gene, CDR1 is SQVTM and CDR2 is ANQGSEA. The CDR3 loop is CSAFWNNEQFF. CDR3 nucleotide sequence: TGCAGCGCCTTCTGGAACAATGAGCAGTTCTTC.

V gene TRBV5-6 combines with J gene TRBJ2-5, with TRBD2 matching 8 bases. Germline trimming cut 2 bases from V and 5 bases from J; bases unmatched to any gene: 2. Germline V gene lookup returns CDR1 SGHDT and CDR2 YYEEEE. The CDR3 is 13 amino acids. Written as DNA, the CDR3 is TGTGCCAGCAGCTTCGGCGGGGGGGAGACCCAGTACTTC. It is translated as CASSFGGGETQYF.

This chain joins TRBV28 and TRBJ2-5; D gene uncertain. The V end lost 5 bases, the J end lost 11 bases, and 21 bases lay between the germline ends. The CDR3 is 14 amino acids. Germline CDR1 reads MDHEN; CDR2 reads SYDVKM. As DNA, the CDR3 is TGTGCCAGCAGTCCGGACCAAGCATCGATCGGGCAGTACTTC. As protein: CASSPDQASIGQYF. The variable domain in full, completed from reference TRBV28 and TRBJ2-5, reads DVKVTQSSRYLVKRTGEKVFLECVQDMDHENMFWYRQDPGLGLRLIYFSYDVKMKEKGDIPEGYSVSREKKERFSLILESASTNQTSMYLCASSPDQASIGQYFGPGTRLLVL.

There are a few counts of this clone. The chain uses TRBV5-4 and TRBJ2-5, with TRBD1 matching over 7 bases. Germline V gene sequence: CDR1 SGHNT, CDR2 YYREEE (reference sequence). V lost 1 base, J lost 5 bases, and 5 bases stayed unmatched. This CDR3 region has 14 residues. The CDR3 region has the DNA TGTGCCAGCAGCTTGTCAGGGGGAACGGAGACCCAGTACTTC. It codes for CASSLSGGTETQYF.

The V and J genes are TRBV5-6 and TRBJ1-4; 11 bases line up with TRBD1. The V gene's germline CDR1 is SGHDT and CDR2 YYEEEE. There are 18 residues in the CDR3. J was trimmed by 0 bases and V by 0 bases; bases with no gene match: 4. The CDR3, as DNA: TGTGCCAGCAGCTTGGGTGTGGGACAGGGGGCAACTAATGAAAAACTGTTTTTT. Amino acids: CASSLGVGQGATNEKLFF.

The V call is TRBV11-2, the J call TRBJ2-5; the D is unclear. Germline V gene data show CDR1 as SGHAT and CDR2 as FQNNGV. The CDR3 spans 12 residues. Deletions cut 0 bases from V and 2 bases from J, with 1 base between. The CDR3 loop is CASSLEQETQYF. CDR3 sequence (DNA): TGTGCCAGCAGCTTAGAGCAAGAGACCCAGTACTTC.

The chain couples TRBV2 to TRBJ2-3; no clear D. The CDR3 loop spans 14 amino acids. Trimming took 3 bases from V and 0 from J, leaving 7 bases between them. Germline assignment: CDR1 SNHLY and CDR2 FYNNEI. In nucleotides, the CDR3 is TGTGCCAGCAGTGAGAGTAGGAGCACAGATACGCAGTATTTT. Encoded protein: CASSESRSTDTQYF.